This T cell receptor beta chain was found in a study of naive and memory T cell subsets. For blood and skin samples, reverse transcription used TCR alpha and beta constant primers. The SP2 primer and nested alpha and beta constant region primers amplified ligated cDNA in four rounds. TCRdb redid the calling of the 5' RACE reads with MiXCR, one entry per CDR3 protein. The table has about 20,000 distinct CDR3 sequences, 4.2% seen once. This clonotype was picked up many times. Whole-blood samples were 2 to 2.5 ml of peripheral blood from healthy adult volunteers. A UMI-containing oligonucleotide was joined by 3' ligation to the TCR cDNA template. V gave up 10 bases and J gave up 6 bases; unmatched junction bases: 12. The germline CDR1 and CDR2 sequences are MNHEY and SMNVEV (reference sequence). This CDR3 has 14 amino acids.

The chain has TRBV27 and TRBJ2-1, with 7 bases identical to TRBD1. This TCR was sampled from a male donor in good health. CDR3 coding DNA: TGTGCCACCCACCGAGGGGGCGTTAGCAATGAGCAGTTCTTC. Its translation: CATHRGGVSNEQFF.